This TCR beta chain was profiled in a study of low-dose radiotherapy and immunotherapy resistance in tumors. This clonotype came up once. TRAV- and TRBV-specific primers primed first-strand cDNA, covering alpha and beta chains. TCRs were put through around 20 PCR cycles of amplification with Phusion. A constant-region primer and the V-primer adapter served as the primer pair. TCRdb re-called the reads through MiXCR, storing one row per CDR3 protein. The data contain 15,000 to 20,000 distinct CDR3 sequences, roughly 70% of them singletons. This TCR was sampled from a human donor with advanced metastatic prostate, ovarian, gallbladder or colorectal cancer (not recorded which). This table probably holds off-target reads from a library built for another chain.

Here the CDR3 DNA reads TGCGCCAGCAGCCGGGGATCAGTTTTGATGAACACTGAAGCTTTCTTT. Translating it yields CASSRGSVLMNTEAFF. The V call is TRBV4-3, the J call TRBJ1-1; D not resolved. V lost 4 bases to trimming and J lost 0 bases, with 15 bases between them. CDR3 size: 16 residues. From germline, CDR1 is LGHNA and CDR2 YSLEER.